This paragraph covers one TCR beta chain sequence. Its antigen is not known. V shed 5 bases and J shed 0 bases, with 11 bases lying between them. Germline V gene data show CDR1 as MNHEY and CDR2 as SMNVEV (reference sequence). The CDR3 is made up of 15 amino acids. This sample stems from a study of a mutant IDH1 vaccine in newly diagnosed glioma. Across the study: Vaccine administration was initiated 4-6 weeks following radiotherapy alone, or with temozolomide cycles. Visit timing is recorded as week 35 for V12 and week 47 for V13. The study, taken as a whole, reports: Across multiple MHC alleles, about 95% of patients had vaccine-induced responses.

Sequencing was performed with immunoSEQ multiplex PCR; in TCRdb, only in-frame clones are kept and a portion is missing. The table includes roughly 86,000 clones, roughly 86% detected once. Time point defined: week 47, end of study. The investigators gave 300 ug of mutant IDH1 20-mer peptide in each vaccine dose, together with topical imiquimod. The study enrolled donors with new WHO grade 3 or 4 IDH1-mutant, ATRX-lost astrocytomas. The clonotype originates from a woman aged 45-65 years with glioma. This specimen was PBMCs, taken from a glioma patient whose treatment included an IDH1 peptide vaccine. The J gene is TRBJ1-5, the V gene TRBV27, with D possibly being TRBD1 (5 bases). The CDR3 region has the DNA TGTGCCAGCAGTACCGGGACTCATAGCAATCAGCCCCAGCATTTT. Translation gives CASSTGTHSNQPQHF.